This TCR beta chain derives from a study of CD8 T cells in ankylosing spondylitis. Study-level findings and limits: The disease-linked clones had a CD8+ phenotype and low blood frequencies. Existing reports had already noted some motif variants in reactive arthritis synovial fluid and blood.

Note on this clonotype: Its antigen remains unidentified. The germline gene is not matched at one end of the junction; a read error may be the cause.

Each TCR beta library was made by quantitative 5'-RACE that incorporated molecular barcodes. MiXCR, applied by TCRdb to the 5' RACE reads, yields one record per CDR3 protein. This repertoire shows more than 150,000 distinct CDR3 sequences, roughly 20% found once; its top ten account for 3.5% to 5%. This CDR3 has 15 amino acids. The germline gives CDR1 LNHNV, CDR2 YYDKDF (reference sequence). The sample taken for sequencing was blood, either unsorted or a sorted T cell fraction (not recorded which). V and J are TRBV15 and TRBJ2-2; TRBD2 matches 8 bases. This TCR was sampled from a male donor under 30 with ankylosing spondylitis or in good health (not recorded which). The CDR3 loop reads CVTSRVTGGTGELFF. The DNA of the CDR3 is TGTGTCACCAGCAGAGTTACGGGAGGGACCGGGGAGCTGTTTTTT.